The entry that follows covers one TCR beta chain sequence. Its target is not known. The treatment was: roughly 10-day PBMC culture with coronavirus spike peptide pools or control peptides (ViraFEST assay). These CD4+ T cells came from an unexposed donor, sampled before the COVID-19 pandemic (2011-2018). ViraFEST used peptide pools to expand antigen-specific T cells before TCR sequencing. Cultures of PBMCs, around 2 million per well, were set up with roughly 9.1 IU/ml IL-2 and 8 to 10 ug/ml peptide pools. Sequenced with the Oncomine TCR Beta short-read assay was DNA taken from cultured CD4+ T cells. Genomic DNA extraction was carried out from cultured CD4+ T cells. A single record per CDR3 protein comes from TCRdb applying MiXCR to the PCR reads. The profile shows approximately 11,000 distinct CDR3 sequences, roughly 40% of them singletons. The sample comes from a study of vaccination and CD4 T cells after COVID-19. Study at large: Overlapping SARS-CoV-2, HCoV-NL63, HCoV-OC43 and HCoV-229E spike peptides were used to stimulate cells. For control cultures, the treatment was a CEFX pool, an HIV-1 Nef pool, or no peptide.

The germline V gene encodes CDR1 MDHEN and CDR2 SYDVKM. This CDR3 has 14 amino acids. V was pared by 4 bases and J by 2 bases, with 9 bases between. The sample taken for sequencing was CD4+ T cells from blood, cultured in vitro. The gene calls are TRBV28 and TRBJ1-5; the D is unclear. This sequence was found in a human donor in good health. CDR3: CASSSQEGNQPQHF. In nucleotides, the CDR3 is TGTGCCAGCAGTTCTCAAGAGGGCAATCAGCCCCAGCATTTT. Looking up the rest from reference TRBV28 and TRBJ1-5 gives the full variable domain: DVKVTQSSRYLVKRTGEKVFLECVQDMDHENMFWYRQDPGLGLRLIYFSYDVKMKEKGDIPEGYSVSREKKERFSLILESASTNQTSMYLCASSSQEGNQPQHFGDGTRLSIL.